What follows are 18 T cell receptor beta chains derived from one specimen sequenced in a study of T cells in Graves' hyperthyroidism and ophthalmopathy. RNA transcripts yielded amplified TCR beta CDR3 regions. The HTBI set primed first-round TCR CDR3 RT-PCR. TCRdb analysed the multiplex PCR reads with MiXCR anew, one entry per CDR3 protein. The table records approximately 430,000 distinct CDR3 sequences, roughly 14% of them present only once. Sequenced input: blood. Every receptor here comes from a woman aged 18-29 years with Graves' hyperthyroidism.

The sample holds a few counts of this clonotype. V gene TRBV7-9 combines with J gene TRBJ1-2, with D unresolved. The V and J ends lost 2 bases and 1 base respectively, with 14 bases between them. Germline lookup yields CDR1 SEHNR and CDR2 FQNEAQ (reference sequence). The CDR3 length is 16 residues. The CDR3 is CASSLKASGLNYGYTF. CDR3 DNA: TGTGCCAGCAGCTTAAAGGCCAGCGGCCTTAACTATGGCTACACCTTC.

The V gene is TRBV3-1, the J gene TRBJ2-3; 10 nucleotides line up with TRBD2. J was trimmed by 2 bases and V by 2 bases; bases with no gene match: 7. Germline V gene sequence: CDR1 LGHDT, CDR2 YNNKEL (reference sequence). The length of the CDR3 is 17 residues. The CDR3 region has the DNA TGTGCCAGCAGCCAATCGTCTAGCGGGGGACACACAGATACGCAGTATTTT. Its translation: CASSQSSSGGHTDTQYF.

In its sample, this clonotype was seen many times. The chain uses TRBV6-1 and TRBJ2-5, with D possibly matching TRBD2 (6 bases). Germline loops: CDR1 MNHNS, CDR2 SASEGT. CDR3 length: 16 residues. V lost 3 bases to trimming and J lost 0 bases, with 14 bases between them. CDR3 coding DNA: TGTGCCAGCAGTGATCTCGGGACTCATGACCAAGAGACCCAGTACTTC. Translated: CASSDLGTHDQETQYF.

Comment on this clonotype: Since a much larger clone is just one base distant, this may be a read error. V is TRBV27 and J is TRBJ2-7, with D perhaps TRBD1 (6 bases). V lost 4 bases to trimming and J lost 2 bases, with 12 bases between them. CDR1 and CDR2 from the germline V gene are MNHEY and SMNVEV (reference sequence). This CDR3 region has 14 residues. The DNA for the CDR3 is TGTGCCAGCAGTTATGGGACACACCCCTACGAGCAGTACTTC. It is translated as CASSYGTHPYEQYF.

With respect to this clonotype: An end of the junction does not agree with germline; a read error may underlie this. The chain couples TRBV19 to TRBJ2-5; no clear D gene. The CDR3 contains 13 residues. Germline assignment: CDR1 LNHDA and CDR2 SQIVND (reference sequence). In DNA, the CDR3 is TGTACCAGTAAGGCAGTGCCAGGAGAGACCCAGTACTTC. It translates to CTSKAVPGETQYF. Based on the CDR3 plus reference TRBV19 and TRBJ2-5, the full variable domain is DGGITQSPKYLFRKEGQNVTLSCEQNLNHDAMYWYRQDPGQGLRLIYYSQIVNDFQKGDIAEGYSVSREKKESFPLTVTSAQKNPTAFYLCTSKAVPGETQYFGPGTRLLVL.

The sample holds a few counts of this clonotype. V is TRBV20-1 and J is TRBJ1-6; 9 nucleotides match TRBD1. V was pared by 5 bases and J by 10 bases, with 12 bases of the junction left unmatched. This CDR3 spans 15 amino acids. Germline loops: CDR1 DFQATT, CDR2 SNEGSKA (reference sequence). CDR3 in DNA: TGCAGTGCTGAAACTTCCGGGACAGGGTCCTCACCCCTCCACTTT. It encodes CSAETSGTGSSPLHF.

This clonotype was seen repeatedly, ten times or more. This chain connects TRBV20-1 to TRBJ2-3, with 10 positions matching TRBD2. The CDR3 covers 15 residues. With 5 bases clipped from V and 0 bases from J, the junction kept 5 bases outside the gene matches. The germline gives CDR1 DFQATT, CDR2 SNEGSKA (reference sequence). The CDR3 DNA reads TGCAGTGCTTCCCGGACTAGCGGAAGCACAGATACGCAGTATTTT. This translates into CSASRTSGSTDTQYF.

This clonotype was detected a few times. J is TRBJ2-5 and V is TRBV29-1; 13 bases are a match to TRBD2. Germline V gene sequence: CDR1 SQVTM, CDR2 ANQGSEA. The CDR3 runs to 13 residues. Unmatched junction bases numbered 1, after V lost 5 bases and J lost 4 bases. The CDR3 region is CSVRTSGGETQYF. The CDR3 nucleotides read TGCAGCGTTCGGACTAGCGGGGGAGAGACCCAGTACTTC. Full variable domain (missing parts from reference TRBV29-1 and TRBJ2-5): SAVISQKPSRDICQRGTSLTIQCQVDSQVTMMFWYRQQPGQSLTLIATANQGSEATYESGFVIDKFPISRPNLTFSTLTVSNMSPEDSSIYLCSVRTSGGETQYFGPGTRLLVL.

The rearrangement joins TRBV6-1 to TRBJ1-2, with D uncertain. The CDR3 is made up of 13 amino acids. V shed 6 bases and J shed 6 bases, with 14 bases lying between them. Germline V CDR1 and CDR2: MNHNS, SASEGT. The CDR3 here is CASRPMGGNGYTF. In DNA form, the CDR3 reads TGTGCCAGCAGACCAATGGGAGGGAATGGCTACACCTTC.

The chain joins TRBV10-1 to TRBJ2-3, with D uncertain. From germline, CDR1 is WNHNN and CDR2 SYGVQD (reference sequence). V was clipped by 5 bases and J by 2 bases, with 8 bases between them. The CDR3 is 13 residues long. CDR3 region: CASSLRNTDTQYF. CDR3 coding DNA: TGCGCCAGCAGTTTACGGAACACAGATACGCAGTATTTT.

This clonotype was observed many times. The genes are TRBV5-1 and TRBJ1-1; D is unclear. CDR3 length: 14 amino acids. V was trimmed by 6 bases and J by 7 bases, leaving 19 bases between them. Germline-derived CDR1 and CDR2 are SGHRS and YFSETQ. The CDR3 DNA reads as TGCGCCAGCACGCCGACCGGGAGATCGGGTGAAGCTTTCTTT. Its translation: CASTPTGRSGEAFF.

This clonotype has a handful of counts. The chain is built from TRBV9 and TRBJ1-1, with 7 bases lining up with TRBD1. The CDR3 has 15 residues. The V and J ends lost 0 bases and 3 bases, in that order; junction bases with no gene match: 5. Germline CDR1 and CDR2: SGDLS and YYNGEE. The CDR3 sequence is CASSVGGGQDTEAFF. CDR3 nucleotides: TGTGCCAGCAGCGTAGGAGGGGGCCAGGACACTGAAGCTTTCTTT.

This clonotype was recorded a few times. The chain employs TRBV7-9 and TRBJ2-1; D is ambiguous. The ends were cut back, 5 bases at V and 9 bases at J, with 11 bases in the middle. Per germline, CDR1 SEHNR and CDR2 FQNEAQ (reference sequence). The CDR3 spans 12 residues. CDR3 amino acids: CASSPLQPEQFF. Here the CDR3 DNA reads TGTGCCAGCAGCCCCCTGCAACCTGAGCAGTTCTTC.

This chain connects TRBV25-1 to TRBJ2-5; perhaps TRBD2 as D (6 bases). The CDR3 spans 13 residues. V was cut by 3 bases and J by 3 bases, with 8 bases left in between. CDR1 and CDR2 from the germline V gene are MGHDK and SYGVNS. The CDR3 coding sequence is TGTGCCAGCAGTGAGCGGGGCAAAGAGACCCAGTACTTC. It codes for CASSERGKETQYF.

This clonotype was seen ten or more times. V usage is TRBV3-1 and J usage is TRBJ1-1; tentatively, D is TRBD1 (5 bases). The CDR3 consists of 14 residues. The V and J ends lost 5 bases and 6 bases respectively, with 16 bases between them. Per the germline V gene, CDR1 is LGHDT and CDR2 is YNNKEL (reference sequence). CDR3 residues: CASSLSQGRAEAFF. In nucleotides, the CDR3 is TGTGCCAGCAGCTTATCCCAGGGAAGAGCTGAAGCTTTCTTT.

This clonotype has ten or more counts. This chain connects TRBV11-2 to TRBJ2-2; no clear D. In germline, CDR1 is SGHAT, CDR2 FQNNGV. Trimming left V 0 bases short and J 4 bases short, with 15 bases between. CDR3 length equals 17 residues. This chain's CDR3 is CASSLDQLVTTTGELFF. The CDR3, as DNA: TGTGCCAGCAGCTTAGATCAGCTAGTTACGACCACCGGGGAGCTGTTTTTT.

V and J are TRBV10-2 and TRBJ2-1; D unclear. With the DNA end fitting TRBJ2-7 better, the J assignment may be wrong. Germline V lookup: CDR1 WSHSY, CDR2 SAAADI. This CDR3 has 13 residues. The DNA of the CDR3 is TGCGCCAGCAGTGTAGGAGACCTCAATGAGCAGTACTTC. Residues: CASSVGDLNEQYF.

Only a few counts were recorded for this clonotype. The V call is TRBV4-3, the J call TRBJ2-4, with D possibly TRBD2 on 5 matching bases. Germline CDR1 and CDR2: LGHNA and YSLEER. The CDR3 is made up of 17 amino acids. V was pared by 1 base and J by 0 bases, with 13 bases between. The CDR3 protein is CASSQVDRGVAKNIQYF. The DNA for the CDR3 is TGCGCCAGCAGCCAAGTAGACCGGGGAGTAGCCAAAAACATTCAGTACTTC.